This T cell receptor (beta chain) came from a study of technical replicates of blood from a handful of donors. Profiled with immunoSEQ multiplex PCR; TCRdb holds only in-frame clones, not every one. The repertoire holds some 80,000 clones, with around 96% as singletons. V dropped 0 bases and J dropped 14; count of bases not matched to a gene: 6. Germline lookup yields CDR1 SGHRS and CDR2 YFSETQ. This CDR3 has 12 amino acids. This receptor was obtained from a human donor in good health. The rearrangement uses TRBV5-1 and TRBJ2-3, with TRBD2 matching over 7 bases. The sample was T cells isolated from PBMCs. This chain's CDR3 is CASSLVRGSTYF. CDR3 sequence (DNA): TGCGCCAGCAGCTTGGTACGCGGGAGTACGTATTTT.